This entry lists 5 T cell receptor beta chains sequenced from one sample in a study of cytomegalovirus exposure and HLA in healthy donors. PCR used 60 Vbeta primers and 13 Jbeta primers. Profiled with immunoSEQ multiplex PCR; TCRdb holds only in-frame clones, not every one. This sample has around 96,000 clones, with under 65% found just once. Sequenced: PBMCs. The receptor source for this set is a man in his 60s in good health and CMV-seronegative.

The rearrangement joins TRBV27 to TRBJ2-7; 14 bases are shared with TRBD2. With 0 bases clipped from V and 6 bases from J, the junction kept 4 bases outside the gene matches. The CDR3 length is 16 residues. Germline V gives CDR1 MNHEY, CDR2 SMNVEV (reference sequence). In DNA, the CDR3 is TGTGCCAGCAGTTTATCGACTAGCGGGAGGGGCTTCGAGCAGTACTTC. Translating gives CASSLSTSGRGFEQYF.

This clone has a single count. The V call is TRBV19, the J call TRBJ1-5; TRBD1 matches 8 bases. Germline V gene sequence: CDR1 LNHDA, CDR2 SQIVND (reference sequence). This CDR3 has 17 residues. Germline trimming cut 0 bases from V and 3 bases from J; bases unmatched to any gene: 7. The CDR3 region has the DNA TGTGCCAGTAGTATAGATCATTCAGGGGGCCTCAATCAGCCCCAGCATTTT. Translated, it gives CASSIDHSGGLNQPQHF.

The chain combines TRBV11-2 with TRBJ2-3; 11 bases are shared with TRBD1. Looked up from germline, CDR1 is SGHAT and CDR2 is FQNNGV. CDR3 length equals 15 residues. Trimming at V came to 6 bases and at J to 3 bases, leaving 5 bases not matched to a gene. The CDR3 reads CASRKGQGATDTQYF. The CDR3 DNA follows: TGTGCCAGCAGAAAAGGACAGGGGGCAACAGATACGCAGTATTTT.

The chain carries TRBV15 and TRBJ2-2, with D possibly TRBD2 on 5 matching bases. The CDR3 is 16 residues long. Per germline, CDR1 LNHNV and CDR2 YYDKDF (reference sequence). V lost 0 bases, J lost 4 bases, and 12 bases lay in between. The CDR3 region is CATSRDGGGRTGELFF. The CDR3 nucleotides read TGTGCCACCAGCAGAGATGGAGGTGGTCGCACCGGGGAGCTGTTTTTT.

This clone was detected a few times. The rearrangement links TRBV13 to TRBJ2-7; 8 bases agree with TRBD1. The CDR3 runs to 14 residues. Trimming took 4 bases from V and 2 from J; bases not matched to a gene: 4. Germline CDR1 PRHDT, CDR2 FYEKMQ (reference sequence). For the CDR3, the DNA is TGTGCCAGCAGCTCCCAGGGGGCACCCTACGAGCAGTACTTC. Translated, it gives CASSSQGAPYEQYF.